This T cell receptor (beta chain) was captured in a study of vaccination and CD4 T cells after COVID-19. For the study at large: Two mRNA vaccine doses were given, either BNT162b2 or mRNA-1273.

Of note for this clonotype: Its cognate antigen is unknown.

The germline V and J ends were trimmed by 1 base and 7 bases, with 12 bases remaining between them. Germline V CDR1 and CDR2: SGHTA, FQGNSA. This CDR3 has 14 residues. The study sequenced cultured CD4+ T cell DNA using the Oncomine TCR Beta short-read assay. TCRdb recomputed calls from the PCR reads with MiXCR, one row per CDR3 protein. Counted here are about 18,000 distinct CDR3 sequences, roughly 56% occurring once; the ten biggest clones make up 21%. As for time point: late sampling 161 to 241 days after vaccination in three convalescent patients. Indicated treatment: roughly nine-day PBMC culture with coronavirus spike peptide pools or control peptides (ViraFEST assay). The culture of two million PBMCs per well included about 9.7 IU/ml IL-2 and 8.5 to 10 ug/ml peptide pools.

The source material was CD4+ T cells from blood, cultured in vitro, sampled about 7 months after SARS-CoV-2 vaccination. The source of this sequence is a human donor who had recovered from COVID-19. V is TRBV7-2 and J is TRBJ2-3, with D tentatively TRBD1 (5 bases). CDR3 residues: CASSLVLRTNTQYF. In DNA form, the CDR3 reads TGTGCCAGCAGCTTAGTTCTTCGGACAAATACGCAGTATTTT.